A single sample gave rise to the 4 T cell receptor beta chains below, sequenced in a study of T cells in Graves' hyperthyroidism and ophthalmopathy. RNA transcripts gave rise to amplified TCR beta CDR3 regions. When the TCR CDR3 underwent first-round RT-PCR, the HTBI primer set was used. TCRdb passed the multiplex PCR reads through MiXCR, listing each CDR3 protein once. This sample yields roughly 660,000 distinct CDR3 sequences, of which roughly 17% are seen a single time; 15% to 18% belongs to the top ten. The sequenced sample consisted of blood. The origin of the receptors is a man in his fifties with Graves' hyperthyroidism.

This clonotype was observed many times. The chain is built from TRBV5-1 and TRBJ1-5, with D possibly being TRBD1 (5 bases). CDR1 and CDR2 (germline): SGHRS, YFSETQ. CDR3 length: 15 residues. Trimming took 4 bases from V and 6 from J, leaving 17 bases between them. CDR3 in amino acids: CASSPYGQTGQPQHF. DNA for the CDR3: TGCGCCAGCAGCCCATACGGACAAACTGGTCAGCCCCAGCATTTT.

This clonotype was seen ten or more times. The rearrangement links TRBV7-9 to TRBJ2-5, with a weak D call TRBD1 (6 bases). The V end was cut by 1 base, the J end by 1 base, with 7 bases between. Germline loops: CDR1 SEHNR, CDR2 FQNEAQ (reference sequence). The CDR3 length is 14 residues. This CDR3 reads CASSLDRVQETQYF. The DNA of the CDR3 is TGTGCCAGCAGCTTAGACAGGGTCCAAGAGACCCAGTACTTC.

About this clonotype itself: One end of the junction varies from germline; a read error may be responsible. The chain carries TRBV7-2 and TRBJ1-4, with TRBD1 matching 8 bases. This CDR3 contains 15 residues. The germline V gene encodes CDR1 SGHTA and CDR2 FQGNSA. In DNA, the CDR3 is TGTGCCAGCAGTACGCGGACAGGGAAGAATGAGAAACTGTTTTTT. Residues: CASSTRTGKNEKLFF.

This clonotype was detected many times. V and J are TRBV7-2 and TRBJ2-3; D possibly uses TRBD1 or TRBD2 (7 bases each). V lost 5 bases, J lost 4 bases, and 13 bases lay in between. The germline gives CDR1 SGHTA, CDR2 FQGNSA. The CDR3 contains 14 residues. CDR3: CASSIQGGADTQYF. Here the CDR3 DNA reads TGTGCCAGCAGCATTCAGGGGGGGGCAGATACGCAGTATTTT.